This T cell receptor beta chain was found in a study of cytomegalovirus exposure and HLA in healthy donors. General study results and limits: Donors belonging to an Asian-associated ancestry cluster reportedly showed fewer N-insertions in productive TCRs than the approximately 700-donor mean, according to what a later analysis found.

This clone showed up just a few times. Its antigen remains unidentified. V was cut by 0 bases and J by 0 bases, with 12 bases left in between. The germline V gene has CDR1 SGHRS and CDR2 YFSETQ. This CDR3 is 16 amino acids long. The study sampled nominally healthy donors, though unrecorded immune exposures were likely. The PCR ran on 60 Vbeta and 13 Jbeta primers. Assay used: immunoSEQ multiplex PCR; TCRdb lists only in-frame clones, some missing. Among about 130,000 clones listed, roughly four fifths were seen once. The rearrangement links TRBV5-1 to TRBJ1-2; D gene uncertain. The source is a boy younger than 18 in good health and CMV-seronegative. Sequencing input: PBMCs. In DNA, the CDR3 is TGCGCCAGCAGCTTGGCCGGTGGGCGAGCTAACTATGGCTACACCTTC. It codes for CASSLAGGRANYGYTF.